The 13 T cell receptor beta chains below come from one sample, sequenced in a study of OX40 agonist ivuxolimab in advanced cancers. Using immunoSEQ multiplex PCR, the repertoire was profiled, and TCRdb retains in-frame clones only, with some absent. The table lists fewer than 20,000 clones, 86% of them singletons. This sample comprised CD4+ or CD8+ T cells sorted from blood, obtained in a trial of the OX40 agonist ivuxolimab. These receptors were collected from an adult with an advanced solid tumor such as melanoma, head and neck, liver or kidney cancer.

The chain couples TRBV18 to TRBJ1-1, with 8 bases matching TRBD1. Looked up from germline, CDR1 is KGHSH and CDR2 is LQKENI. J was trimmed by 4 bases and V by 2 bases; bases with no gene match: 3. The CDR3 length is 14 residues. Here the CDR3 DNA reads TGTGCCAGCTCACCAAGGACAGGGCTCACTGAAGCTTTCTTT. Encoded protein: CASSPRTGLTEAFF. The full variable domain, in which reference TRBV18 and TRBJ1-1 provide the parts outside the CDR3, is NAGVMQNPRHLVRRRGQEARLRCSPMKGHSHVYWYRQLPEEGLKFMVYLQKENIIDESGMPKERFSAEFPKEGPSILRIQQVVRGDSAAYFCASSPRTGLTEAFFGQGTRLTVV.

The chain combines TRBV28 with TRBJ2-7, with unresolved D. The CDR3 extends over 15 amino acids. Germline CDR1 MDHEN, CDR2 SYDVKM. Trimming left V 7 bases short and J 0 bases short, with 16 bases between. The DNA for the CDR3 is TGTGCCAGCAATACCGACGGCTCGAGCTCCTACGAGCAGTACTTC. Translating it yields CASNTDGSSSYEQYF.

CDR3 protein: CASSLIGGTTDTQYF. The CDR3 bases are TGTGCCAGCAGCTTAATCGGCGGTACCACAGATACGCAGTATTTT. The rearrangement joins TRBV7-6 to TRBJ2-3; D unclear. The V end lost 2 bases, the J end lost 2 bases, and 11 bases lay between the germline ends. The CDR3 extends over 15 amino acids. Germline assignment: CDR1 SGHVS and CDR2 FNYEAQ. Variable domain in full (rest from reference TRBV7-6 and TRBJ2-3): GAGVSQSPRYKVTKRGQDVALRCDPISGHVSLYWYRQALGQGPEFLTYFNYEAQQDKSGLPNDRFSAERPEGSISTLTIQRTEQRDSAMYRCASSLIGGTTDTQYFGPGTRLTVL.

This rearrangement joins TRBV30 to TRBJ2-5; 11 nucleotides match TRBD2. Looked up from germline, CDR1 is GTSNPN and CDR2 is SVGIG (reference sequence). The CDR3 is 14 residues long. J was trimmed by 4 bases and V by 3 bases; bases with no gene match: 4. The CDR3 nucleotides are TGTGCCTGGAGCCAAGGACTAGCGGGAGAGACCCAGTACTTC. This codes for CAWSQGLAGETQYF.

The rearrangement joins TRBV30 to TRBJ1-4; D is undetermined. The CDR3 length is 14 residues. Germline V gene lookup returns CDR1 GTSNPN and CDR2 SVGIG (reference sequence). The V gene lost 0 bases and the J gene lost 3 bases, with 8 bases spanning the gap. The CDR3 loop reads CAWSVRGSNEKLFF. CDR3 DNA: TGTGCCTGGAGTGTACGAGGATCTAATGAAAAACTGTTTTTT. Complete variable domain (other parts from reference TRBV30 and TRBJ1-4): SQTIHQWPATLVQPVGSPLSLECTVEGTSNPNLYWYRQAAGRGLQLLFYSVGIGQISSEVPQNLSASRPQDRQFILSSKKLLLSDSGFYLCAWSVRGSNEKLFFGSGTQLSVL.

This chain joins TRBV13 and TRBJ2-4; D is possibly TRBD2 (5 bases). CDR1 and CDR2 (germline): PRHDT, FYEKMQ (reference sequence). The CDR3 extends over 15 amino acids. With 5 bases removed from V and 0 bases from J, the gap between germline ends came to 11 bases. The CDR3, as DNA: TGTGCCAGCAGCCGATCGGGGAGAGCCAAAAACATTCAGTACTTC. Its protein product is CASSRSGRAKNIQYF.

V is TRBV29-1 and J is TRBJ2-1; 7 nucleotides agree with TRBD1. The CDR3 length is 14 residues. The V gene end was trimmed by 6 bases and the J gene end by 2 bases; junction bases not matched to a gene: 7. Germline V gene data show CDR1 as SQVTM and CDR2 as ANQGSEA. The CDR3 here is CSVSLGTAYNEQFF. The CDR3 coding sequence is TGCAGCGTAAGTCTAGGGACAGCCTACAATGAGCAGTTCTTC.

This clone was observed a handful of times. This chain joins TRBV6-1 and TRBJ2-1, with 8 nucleotides matching TRBD2. This CDR3 spans 16 amino acids. Germline-derived CDR1 and CDR2 are MNHNS and SASEGT. V shed 4 bases, J shed 2 bases, and the junction held 7 bases outside the gene matches. In DNA form, the CDR3 reads TGTGCCAGCAGTGGCGTAACTAGCGGTACCTACAATGAGCAGTTCTTC. It encodes CASSGVTSGTYNEQFF.

The chain uses TRBV28 and TRBJ2-5; 8 bases agree with TRBD2. This CDR3 has 14 residues. Per the germline V gene, CDR1 is MDHEN and CDR2 is SYDVKM. J lost 1 base, V lost 3 bases, and 1 base had no gene match. The CDR3 nucleotides are TGTGCCAGCAGTTTCGGGGGGGGCCAAGAGACCCAGTACTTC. This gives the protein CASSFGGGQETQYF. Full variable domain (outside the CDR3, taken from reference TRBV28 and TRBJ2-5): DVKVTQSSRYLVKRTGEKVFLECVQDMDHENMFWYRQDPGLGLRLIYFSYDVKMKEKGDIPEGYSVSREKKERFSLILESASTNQTSMYLCASSFGGGQETQYFGPGTRLLVL.

V gene TRBV14 combines with J gene TRBJ2-6; tentative D call: TRBD1 (6 bases). Germline CDR1 and CDR2: SGHDN and FVKESK. There are 15 residues in the CDR3. Trimming took 5 bases from V and 2 from J, leaving 10 bases between them. For the CDR3, the DNA is TGTGCCAGCAGCATATGGACAGCTGGGGCCAACGTCCTGACTTTC. Translated, it gives CASSIWTAGANVLTF.

The CDR3 nucleotides read TGTGCCAGCAAACTAGGGACTAGCAGAGCCTACGAGCAGTACTTC. It is translated as CASKLGTSRAYEQYF. V and J are TRBV27 and TRBJ2-7, with 9 bases matching TRBD2. The CDR3 is 15 amino acids. J was trimmed by 2 bases and V by 7 bases; bases with no gene match: 9. Per germline, CDR1 MNHEY and CDR2 SMNVEV (reference sequence).

This chain joins TRBV28 and TRBJ1-5; 8 positions agree with TRBD1. Germline lookup yields CDR1 MDHEN and CDR2 SYDVKM. V trimming: 3 bases; J trimming: 1 base; junction bases outside the gene matches: 8. CDR3 length equals 17 residues. The CDR3, as DNA: TGTGCCAGCAGTTTGAGCAGGGGGCGTAGGAGCAATCAGCCCCAGCATTTT. It is translated as CASSLSRGRRSNQPQHF.

This chain links TRBV5-1 with TRBJ2-2, with D perhaps matching TRBD1 or TRBD2 (5 bases each). V lost 2 bases and J lost 1, with 12 bases in between. This CDR3 has 16 amino acids. The V gene's germline CDR1 is SGHRS and CDR2 YFSETQ. The DNA of the CDR3 is TGCGCCAGCAGCTTATTGGGGGAACAGAACACCGGGGAGCTGTTTTTT. Translation gives CASSLLGEQNTGELFF.